This T cell receptor beta chain came from a study of shared clonotypes between healthy human individuals. General study points: Even with large depth, rarefaction showed that sorted-subset sequencing was incomplete. Sampling was confined to blood; repertoires within tissues likely differ.

A note on this clone: Its antigen is currently unknown.

Measured with immunoSEQ multiplex PCR; TCRdb has only the in-frame clones, and not every one. The repertoire holds some 1.1 million clones, with around 77% as singletons. The ends were cut back, 0 bases at V and 5 bases at J, with 8 bases in the middle. The CDR3 has 12 residues. Germline CDR1 reads GTSNPN; CDR2 reads SVGIG (reference sequence). The receptor was derived from a man between 18 and 35 years old in good health. Some clones in this sample may be carry-over from other donors' samples. V usage is TRBV30 and J usage is TRBJ2-7; weak D call: TRBD1 (5 bases). The sequencing sample was made of memory CD4+ T cells from PBMCs. Specified subset: CD45RA-negative fraction. CDR3 residues: CAWSVQGNEQYF. CDR3 nucleotide sequence: TGTGCCTGGAGTGTTCAGGGAAACGAGCAGTACTTC.